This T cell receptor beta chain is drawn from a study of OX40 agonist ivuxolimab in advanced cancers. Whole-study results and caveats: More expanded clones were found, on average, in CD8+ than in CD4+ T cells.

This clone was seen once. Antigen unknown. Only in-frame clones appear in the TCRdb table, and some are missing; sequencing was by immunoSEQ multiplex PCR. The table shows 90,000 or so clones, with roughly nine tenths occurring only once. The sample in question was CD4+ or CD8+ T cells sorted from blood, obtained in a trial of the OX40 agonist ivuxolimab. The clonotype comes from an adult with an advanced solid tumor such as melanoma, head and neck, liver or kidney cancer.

The CDR3 sequence: CATSGGLPRGEQFF. CDR3 in DNA: TGTGCGACGAGTGGAGGGTTACCCCGAGGTGAGCAGTTCTTC. The chain joins TRBV10-3 to TRBJ2-1; D is possibly TRBD2 (6 bases). Germline V CDR1 and CDR2: ENHRY, SYGVKD. The CDR3 loop spans 14 amino acids.